This passage covers 24 T cell receptor beta chains from one sample sequenced in a study of T cells in Graves' hyperthyroidism and ophthalmopathy. RNA transcripts provided the source from which TCR beta CDR3 regions were amplified. HTBI primers were the set used in a first-round RT-PCR of the TCR CDR3. TCRdb independently ran MiXCR on the multiplex PCR reads; one entry per CDR3 protein. The repertoire holds 460,000 or so distinct CDR3 sequences, with around 14% as singletons. The sample taken for sequencing was blood. The receptors come from a woman under 30 with Graves' hyperthyroidism.

This clonotype has at least ten counts. The CDR3 DNA reads TGTGCCAGCTCACCACTATCGGGCTCCTACGAGCAGTACTTC. Encoded protein: CASSPLSGSYEQYF. The genes are TRBV18 and TRBJ2-7, with no clear D. This CDR3 comprises 14 residues. Trimming removed 1 base from V and 0 bases from J, with 7 bases in between. Germline CDR1 reads KGHSH; CDR2 reads LQKENI.

The chain links TRBV25-1 to TRBJ2-5, with 9 nucleotides matching TRBD2. V shed 1 base, J shed 4 bases, and the junction held 4 bases outside the gene matches. This CDR3 has 15 amino acids. Germline loops: CDR1 MGHDK, CDR2 SYGVNS. The CDR3 DNA reads TGTGCCAGCAGTGAATCTGCGGGAGGGGGAGAGACCCAGTACTTC. The encoded protein is CASSESAGGGETQYF.

The sample holds many counts of this clonotype. This chain joins TRBV28 and TRBJ2-7, with D uncertain. This CDR3 spans 14 amino acids. V was shortened by 8 bases and J by 1 base, with 15 bases between the two germline ends. The germline V gene encodes CDR1 MDHEN and CDR2 SYDVKM. The CDR3 is CASQQPFRSYEQYF. CDR3 nucleotide sequence: TGTGCCAGCCAACAGCCGTTCCGATCCTACGAGCAGTACTTC.

This clonotype was counted only a few times. The CDR3 loop is CASSFQGDSYEQYF. CDR3 nucleotides: TGTGCCAGCAGCTTTCAGGGGGACTCCTACGAGCAGTACTTC. V is TRBV5-4 and J is TRBJ2-7, with 7 positions matching TRBD1. This CDR3 region has 14 residues. CDR1 and CDR2 from the germline V gene are SGHNT and YYREEE (reference sequence). Losses at the gene ends were 2 bases for V and 0 bases for J; bases not matched to a gene: 2. Variable domain in full (rest from reference TRBV5-4 and TRBJ2-7): ETGVTQSPTHLIKTRGQQVTLRCSSQSGHNTVSWYQQALGQGPQFIFQYYREEENGRGNFPPRFSGLQFPNYSSELNVNALELDDSALYLCASSFQGDSYEQYFGPGTRLTVT.

With respect to this clonotype: Relative to the germline gene, one junction end is altered; a read error may explain this. The gene calls are TRBV6-2 or TRBV6-3 and TRBJ1-2, with TRBD1 matching over 8 bases. The CDR3 runs to 13 residues. Germline CDR1 is MNHEY and CDR2 is SVGEGT. This chain's CDR3 is CASKMTGDYGYAF. The CDR3 DNA sequence: TGTGCCAGCAAGATGACAGGGGACTATGGCTACGCCTTC.

About this clonotype: A much larger clone differs from this one at a single base, so this may be a read error. V gene TRBV7-9 combines with J gene TRBJ1-1; D call uncertain. Germline lookup yields CDR1 SEHNR and CDR2 FQNEAQ (reference sequence). The CDR3 has 15 amino acids. The ends were cut back, 4 bases at V and 3 bases at J, with 15 bases in the middle. The CDR3 here is CASSSQPTLDTEAFF. In DNA, the CDR3 is TGTGCCAGCAGCTCTCAACCGACCTTGGACACTGAAGCTTTCTTT.

About this clonotype: One end of the junction varies from germline; a read error may be responsible. V gene TRBV4-1 combines with J gene TRBJ2-3, with TRBD2 as a possible D gene (6 bases). The CDR3 has 17 amino acids. Germline V gives CDR1 MGHRA, CDR2 YSYEKL. The CDR3 DNA reads as TGTGCCAGCAGCCAAGAAACCCGGGAGACCTACACAGATACGCAGTATTTT. It encodes CASSQETRETYTDTQYF.

This clonotype was seen ten or more times. The rearrangement links TRBV7-2 to TRBJ2-1; weak D call: TRBD2 (8 bases). Germline V lookup: CDR1 SGHTA, CDR2 FQGNSA. CDR3 length: 19 amino acids. Trimming pared 5 bases from V and 10 bases from J, leaving 33 bases between. This CDR3 reads CASSPQTGRGLGVPPEQFF. The CDR3 DNA is TGTGCCAGCAGCCCCCAGACAGGGAGGGGACTAGGTGTACCCCCCGAGCAGTTCTTC.

The chain combines TRBV10-3 with TRBJ2-5; 12 bases fit TRBD2. The germline CDR1 and CDR2 sequences are ENHRY and SYGVKD. This CDR3 has 15 residues. The ends lost 6 bases at V and 5 bases at J; junction bases unmatched: 7. The CDR3 loop reads CAISRLAGVKETQYF. The CDR3 nucleotides read TGTGCCATCAGCCGACTAGCGGGAGTAAAGGAGACCCAGTACTTC.

The V and J genes are TRBV9 and TRBJ2-1; possible D gene TRBD2, 5 bases. The CDR3 contains 15 residues. V lost 6 bases to trimming and J lost 1 base, with 14 bases between them. CDR1 and CDR2 from the germline V gene are SGDLS and YYNGEE. The CDR3, as DNA: TGTGCCAGCACACCCGGAGGACTGTCCTACAATGAGCAGTTCTTC. Translation gives CASTPGGLSYNEQFF.

This rearrangement joins TRBV12-3 or TRBV12-4 to TRBJ2-1, with 10 bases fitting TRBD2. V shed 2 bases, J shed 8 bases, and the junction held 9 bases outside the gene matches. The CDR3 totals 16 residues. The chain's CDR3 is CASSLSLAGARDEQFF. Written as DNA, the CDR3 is TGTGCCAGCAGTTTAAGTCTAGCGGGAGCTCGAGATGAGCAGTTCTTC.

CDR3 residues: CASSFRAAETQYF. CDR3 in DNA: TGTGCCAGCAGCTTCAGGGCTGCGGAGACCCAGTACTTC. This chain connects TRBV2 to TRBJ2-5; possibly TRBD1 for D (5 bases). This CDR3 has 13 residues. The germline V gene encodes CDR1 SNHLY and CDR2 FYNNEI. V shed 6 bases and J shed 5 bases, with 13 bases lying between them.

A word on this clonotype: The junction shows a germline mismatch at one end, possibly a read error. The V gene is TRBV5-1, the J gene TRBJ2-2; D is tentatively TRBD1 or TRBD2 (6 bases each). The length of the CDR3 is 15 residues. From germline, CDR1 is SGHRS and CDR2 YFSETQ. The CDR3 here is CASRGGIRDTGGLFF. CDR3 nucleotides: TGCGCCAGCAGAGGGGGGATTCGGGACACCGGGGGGCTGTTTTTT.

This clonotype was recorded at least ten times. The chain employs TRBV12-5 and TRBJ2-1, with 12 nucleotides matching TRBD2. CDR3 size: 18 residues. Germline V gene data show CDR1 as LGHNT and CDR2 as FRNRAP. The V gene end was trimmed by 1 base and the J gene end by 7 bases; junction bases not matched to a gene: 11. CDR3 DNA: TGTGCTAGTGGTTTGGACAGGGGGGCTAGCGGGAGGGATAATGAGCAGTTCTTC. This encodes CASGLDRGASGRDNEQFF. The full variable domain, its missing parts supplied by reference TRBV12-5 and TRBJ2-1, is DARVTQTPRHKVTEMGQEVTMRCQPILGHNTVFWYRQTMMQGLELLAYFRNRAPLDDSGMPKDRFSAEMPDATLATLKIQPSEPRDSAVYFCASGLDRGASGRDNEQFFGPGTRLTVL.

This clonotype was seen many times. The rearrangement joins TRBV2 to TRBJ1-5, with 7 bases identical to TRBD1. V gave up 0 bases and J gave up 7 bases; unmatched junction bases: 6. The length of the CDR3 is 15 residues. The germline V gene encodes CDR1 SNHLY and CDR2 FYNNEI. CDR3 protein: CASSEALGQIQPQHF. The CDR3 nucleotides read TGTGCCAGCAGTGAAGCGCTGGGACAGATCCAGCCCCAGCATTTT.

There are many counts of this clonotype. The V gene is TRBV27, the J gene TRBJ1-1; 7 bases align to TRBD1. The CDR3 sequence is 15 residues long. V lost 3 bases and J lost 4; bases outside the gene matches: 8. Germline CDR1 is MNHEY and CDR2 is SMNVEV (reference sequence). This CDR3 is CASSLARGRVTEAFF. For the CDR3, the DNA is TGTGCCAGCAGTTTGGCGAGGGGGCGCGTCACTGAAGCTTTCTTT.

This clonotype was observed a handful of times. This chain links TRBV5-1 with TRBJ1-3; no clear D gene. The V end was cut by 6 bases, the J end by 0 bases, with 16 bases between. Germline-derived CDR1 and CDR2 are SGHRS and YFSETQ. This CDR3 spans 16 amino acids. For the CDR3, the DNA is TGCGCCAGCACCCTCCTGCCCTCCAGCTCTGGAAACACCATATATTTT. Translated, it gives CASTLLPSSSGNTIYF.

This clonotype was seen ten or more times. The J gene is TRBJ1-2, the V gene TRBV24-1; 7 bases line up with TRBD1. V trimming: 4 bases; J trimming: 5 bases; junction bases outside the gene matches: 6. CDR1 and CDR2 from the germline V gene are KGHDR and SFDVKD. The CDR3 has 14 amino acids. CDR3 DNA: TGTGCCACCAGTGACACCGGACAGGCTTATGGCTACACCTTC. This encodes CATSDTGQAYGYTF.

This clonotype was observed a few times. A much larger clone lies a single base off, so this may be a read error. The chain couples TRBV30 to TRBJ2-7; D may be TRBD2 (6 bases). This CDR3 comprises 13 residues. Germline CDR1 reads GTSNPN; CDR2 reads SVGIG (reference sequence). CDR3 protein: CTWSADGRNEQYF. In nucleotides, the CDR3 is TGTACCTGGAGTGCTGACGGGAGAAACGAGCAGTACTTC.

The table lists this clonotype with many counts. The rearrangement uses TRBV7-8 and TRBJ2-2, with D unresolved. V lost 0 bases to trimming and J lost 6 bases, with 14 bases between them. The length of the CDR3 is 16 residues. Per the germline V gene, CDR1 is SGHVS and CDR2 is FQNEAQ. CDR3 region: CASSLARSGGAGELFF. CDR3 DNA sequence: TGTGCCAGCAGCTTAGCGCGATCGGGTGGGGCCGGGGAGCTGTTTTTT.

This clonotype was recorded at least ten times. The rearrangement links TRBV6-1 to TRBJ1-2; the D is unclear. Trimming took off 5 bases at V and 4 bases at J, with 14 bases between the two ends. Looked up from germline, CDR1 is MNHNS and CDR2 is SASEGT. The CDR3 runs 14 residues. In DNA, the CDR3 is TGTGCCAGCAGTTACACCGAGAAAGCCTATGGCTACACCTTC. Translating gives CASSYTEKAYGYTF.

This clonotype was picked up many times. DNA for the CDR3: TGTGCCAGCAGCGTAGAGCCGGCCGCGAACACTGAAGCTTTCTTT. Its protein product is CASSVEPAANTEAFF. The chain uses TRBV9 and TRBJ1-1, with D unresolved. In germline, CDR1 is SGDLS, CDR2 YYNGEE. Trimming left V 0 bases short and J 1 base short, with 10 bases between. The CDR3 extends over 15 amino acids.

Ten or more counts support this clonotype. The rearrangement links TRBV30 to TRBJ1-2; unclear D gene. Trimming shortened V by 0 bases and J by 8 bases, and 19 bases separated the two germline ends. The CDR3 loop spans 15 amino acids. Germline-derived CDR1 and CDR2 are GTSNPN and SVGIG (reference sequence). CDR3 sequence: CAWSVPEGVKSGYTF. CDR3 coding DNA: TGTGCCTGGAGTGTACCCGAGGGAGTCAAGTCGGGCTACACCTTC. The variable domain in full, completed from reference TRBV30 and TRBJ1-2, reads SQTIHQWPATLVQPVGSPLSLECTVEGTSNPNLYWYRQAAGRGLQLLFYSVGIGQISSEVPQNLSASRPQDRQFILSSKKLLLSDSGFYLCAWSVPEGVKSGYTFGSGTRLTVV.

This chain connects TRBV20-1 to TRBJ2-1; the D gene is possibly TRBD2 (7 bases). V was shortened by 5 bases and J by 8 bases, with 13 bases between the two germline ends. The CDR3 spans 12 residues. Germline values: CDR1 DFQATT, CDR2 SNEGSKA (reference sequence). DNA for the CDR3: TGCAGTGCTCATATAGGGGGGGATGAGCAGTTCTTC. This gives the protein CSAHIGGDEQFF.